Listed below are T cell receptor beta chains from one sample, sequenced in a study of early T cells in non-severe SARS-CoV-2 infection. TCRdb fed the 5' RACE reads into MiXCR, producing one record per CDR3 protein. The data contain fewer than 50,000 distinct CDR3 sequences, under 9.5% of them singletons. Material for sequencing was whole blood. These receptors were taken from an adult who was a healthcare worker with PCR-confirmed SARS-CoV-2 infection or an uninfected control (not recorded which). CDR3s include the opening cysteine and the closing phenylalanine or tryptophan. The D gene is left open where the match is weak. Size tells how often a clone was seen (once, few, many) or the class of an expanded clone, and some rows leave it out.

>NA|TRBV7-8|TRBJ1-2|NA
CGSSLGPMYGYTF
TGTGGCAGCAGCTTGGGCCCGATGTATGGCTACACCTTC
>NA|TRBV30|TRBJ1-1|few
CAWSSDSMNTEAFF
TGTGCCTGGAGTTCGGACAGCATGAACACTGAAGCTTTCTTT
>TRBD2|TRBV20-1|TRBJ2-7|many
CSATSGTYEQYF
TGCAGTGCTACTAGCGGGACCTACGAGCAGTACTTC
>TRBD1|TRBV6-1|TRBJ2-7|few
CASSEGQSTSGYEQYF
TGTGCCAGCAGTGAGGGACAGTCTACTTCCGGGTACGAGCAGTACTTC
>TRBD1|TRBV7-8|TRBJ1-1|many
CASSSYRGKHTEAFF
TGTGCCAGCAGCTCATACAGGGGGAAGCACACTGAAGCTTTCTTT
>TRBD1|TRBV9|TRBJ2-1|NA
CASSPDRGRITLNEQFF
TGTGCCAGCAGTCCGGACAGGGGGAGGATTACTCTAAATGAGCAGTTCTTC
>TRBD1|TRBV7-2|TRBJ1-6|few
CASSRTRTGGNNSPLHF
TGTGCCAGCAGCCGGACCCGGACAGGGGGTAATAATTCACCCCTCCACTTT
>NA|TRBV27|TRBJ2-7|once
CASSLSGVHFYEQYF
TGTGCCAGCAGTTTATCTGGGGTCCACTTCTACGAGCAGTACTTC
>NA|TRBV19|TRBJ2-5|NA
CASSIESIPGTQYF
TGTGCCAGTAGTATAGAGAGCATCCCGGGGACCCAGTACTTC
>NA|TRBV10-3|TRBJ1-1|medium-sized
CAISEASANTEAFF
TGTGCCATCAGTGAGGCCAGTGCGAACACTGAAGCTTTCTTT
>NA|TRBV3-1|TRBJ1-5|NA
CAPDPDPGRAIHQPQHF
TGTGCCCCCGACCCAGACCCGGGCAGGGCAATCCATCAGCCCCAGCATTTT
>TRBD1|TRBV5-4|TRBJ1-1|few
CASSAPGQGHTEAFF
TGTGCCAGCAGCGCTCCGGGACAGGGGCACACTGAAGCTTTCTTT
>TRBD1|TRBV11-2|TRBJ1-1|NA
CASSRGQGNTEAFF
TGTGCCAGCAGCAGGGGACAGGGGAACACTGAAGCTTTCTTT
>NA|TRBV4-3|TRBJ2-3|NA
CASSQDYDNTDTQYF
TGCGCCAGCAGCCAAGATTATGACAACACAGATACGCAGTATTTT
>TRBD2|TRBV4-2|TRBJ2-3|NA
CASSRGAGLAGTDTQYF
TGTGCCAGCAGCCGTGGGGCGGGACTAGCGGGGACAGATACGCAGTATTTT
>TRBD1|TRBV7-6|TRBJ2-7|few
CASSFNPDRVHEQYF
TGTGCCAGCAGCTTTAACCCGGACAGGGTTCACGAGCAGTACTTC
>NA|TRBV4-2|TRBJ1-5|few
CASSQGPNQPQHF
TGTGCCAGCAGCCAAGGACCTAATCAGCCCCAGCATTTT
>NA|TRBV6-2/TRBV6-3|TRBJ2-3|NA
CASSRDSTDTQYF
TGTGCCAGCAGCAGGGACTCCACAGATACGCAGTATTTT
>NA|TRBV13|TRBJ2-7|NA
CASSLPGGDHEQYF
TGTGCCAGCAGCTTACCGGGGGGCGACCACGAGCAGTACTTC
>NA|TRBV24-1|TRBJ2-7|few
CATSVYEQYF
TGTGCCACCAGTGTATACGAGCAGTACTTC
>TRBD2|TRBV5-1|TRBJ2-7|many
CASSSQSGNYEQYF
TGCGCCAGCAGTTCCCAAAGCGGGAACTACGAGCAGTACTTC
>NA|TRBV20-1|TRBJ2-3|few
CSARLDPTAPDTQYF
TGCAGTGCTAGGCTAGACCCCACTGCCCCAGATACGCAGTATTTT